This T cell receptor beta chain was sequenced for a study of T cells after yellow fever vaccination (dated by TCRdb to the late 2010s). At the level of the whole study: The SMART-Seq v4 Ultra Low Input RNA kit was used to prepare libraries from fractions with low cell numbers. Bulk TCR alpha and beta repertoires were sequenced longitudinally to track T-cell clones before and after primary and booster YFV17D yellow fever vaccination. Two healthy male donors, one aged 18 to 29 and one aged 30 to 39 years, were included in the cohort. Blood was drawn at multiple timepoints before and after primary and secondary immunization, with bulk PBMC replicates and cell subsets isolated.

Sequenced using an Illumina NovaSeq 6000. Synthesis of TCR cDNA relied on 5'RACE template switching, a step that introduced a universal primer site along with unique molecular identifiers. Priming for cDNA synthesis came from both the TCR alpha and TCR beta constant segments. Two PCR steps were used to amplify libraries, with sample barcodes and sequencing adapters being added in the second step. Sequencing of libraries was performed on Illumina HiSeq 2500 (2x100 bp) or NovaSeq (2x150 bp). The paper's data handling went like this. MIGEC was used to demultiplex reads and collapse the reads into UMI consensus sequences, and MiXCR was used for V(D)J alignment. Vaccine-responding clonotypes were defined with edgeR using replicate PBMC samples, requiring FDR below 0.01 and a log2 fold change above 5 up to day 15. Each bulk clonotype received a CD4 or CD8 identity based on whether the sequenced CD4 or CD8 repertoire contained that clonotype at higher abundance. Starting from the raw public reads, TCRdb applied fastp trimming at Q25, assembled clones with MiXCR and retained in-frame beta chains. Rows matching on CDR3 protein sequence are summarized as one entry with the most common DNA and genes. V and J calls and clone size were set by TCRdb, not the authors. This sample has around 300,000 distinct CDR3 sequences in its table, and 4.1% of those were observed once. The top ten constitute 20% to 25% of the sample.

What the study reported, not specific to this receptor: Most clones expanded after primary vaccination (roughly 96% of CD4 and approximately 86% of CD8) were re-detected after the booster, suggesting that broad memory maintenance occurred. A small fraction of clonotypes appeared in both the CD4 and CD8 compartments, likely as a result of convergent recombination. FACS-sorted repertoires could contain abundant contaminating clonotypes from the bulk population, so computational filtering was required. Because the study included only a couple of donors, the extent to which the findings can be generalized is limited. The secondary T-cell response was found to be weaker but faster than the primary response, with a peak reached on day 5 rather than on day 15.

Explained via the paper, the treatment or condition label denotes: live attenuated yellow fever vaccine strain. At each blood-draw timepoint, two biological replicates of bulk PBMCs were obtained. PBMCs were isolated from peripheral blood using a standard Ficoll-Paque protocol. TriZol was used to extract RNA from bulk PBMCs, from CD4 and CD8 fractions, and from dextramer-positive and dextramer-negative fractions. This clonotype showed up just a few times. Its cognate antigen has yet to be identified. Base qualities are not recorded, but no much larger clone differs from it by a single base. Trimming leaves V shorter by 0 bases and J shorter by 6 bases, with the junction holding 10 bases beyond the gene matches. For CDR1 and CDR2, the germline V gene (reference sequence) lists LGHDT and YNNKEL. The CDR3 spans 17 residues, from the cysteine through the phenylalanine. Here the CDR3 DNA is all that survives: 51 bases in frame from base 1.

The sequences come from PBMCs, collected 5 days after the yellow fever booster vaccination. This chain is built from TRBV3-1 and TRBJ2-1, with 8 bases in between that match TRBD1. The receptor comes from a man in his late teens or twenties who received the YFV17D yellow fever vaccine. The DNA sequence is as follows: TGTGCCAGCAGCCAAGAAGTACCGGACAGGGATTCCAATGAGCAGTTCTTC. Protein translation: CASSQEVPDRDSNEQFF.